The present TCR beta chain was sequenced within a study of cytomegalovirus exposure and HLA in healthy donors. Findings and caveats of the study: A later analysis found TCR association rates differed by HLA locus, highest for DRB1 and lowest for HLA-C.

On this clone itself: Antigen unknown.

V lost 3 bases, J lost 6 bases, and 4 bases stayed unmatched. Germline V lookup: CDR1 LGHNA, CDR2 YNFKEQ. The CDR3 covers 14 residues. PCR employed 60 Vbeta and 13 Jbeta primers. TCRdb's table, derived via immunoSEQ multiplex PCR, lists solely in-frame clones and lacks some. The table records 120,000 or so clones, more than 65% of them present only once. This clonotype was obtained from a man between 18 and 29 years old in good health and CMV-seronegative. The sample consisted of PBMCs. The chain links TRBV4-2 to TRBJ1-2; 10 bases line up with TRBD1. CDR3 sequence: CASSQGTGEDGYTF. The CDR3 region has the DNA TGTGCCAGCAGCCAGGGGACAGGGGAGGATGGCTACACCTTC.